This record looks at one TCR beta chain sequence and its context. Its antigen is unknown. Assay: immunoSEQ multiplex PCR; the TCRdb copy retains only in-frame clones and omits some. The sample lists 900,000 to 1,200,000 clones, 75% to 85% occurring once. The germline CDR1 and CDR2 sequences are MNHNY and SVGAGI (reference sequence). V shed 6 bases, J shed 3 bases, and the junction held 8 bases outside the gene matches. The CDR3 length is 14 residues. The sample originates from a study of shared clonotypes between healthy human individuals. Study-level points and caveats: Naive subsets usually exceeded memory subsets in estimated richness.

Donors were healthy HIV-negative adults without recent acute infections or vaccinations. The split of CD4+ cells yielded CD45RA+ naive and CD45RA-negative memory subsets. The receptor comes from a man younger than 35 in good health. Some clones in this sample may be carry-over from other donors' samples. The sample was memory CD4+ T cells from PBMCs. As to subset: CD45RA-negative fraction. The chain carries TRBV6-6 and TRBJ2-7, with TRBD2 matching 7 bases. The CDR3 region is CASRGELASYEQYF. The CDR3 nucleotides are TGTGCCAGCAGAGGGGAACTAGCGAGCTACGAGCAGTACTTC.